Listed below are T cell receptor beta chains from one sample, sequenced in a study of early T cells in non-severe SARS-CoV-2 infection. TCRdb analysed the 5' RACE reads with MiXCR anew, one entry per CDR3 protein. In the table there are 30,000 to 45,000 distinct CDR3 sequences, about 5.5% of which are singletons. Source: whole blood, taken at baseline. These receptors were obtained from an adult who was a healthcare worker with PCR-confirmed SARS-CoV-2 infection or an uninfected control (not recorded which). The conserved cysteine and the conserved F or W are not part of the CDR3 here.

CDR3: ASSQKSSTEAF
V: TRBV9
J: TRBJ1-1

CDR3: ASSSIRHTDSGANVLT
V: TRBV11-2
J: TRBJ2-6

CDR3: ASTQRGPGGDTQY
V: TRBV6-6
J: TRBJ2-3

CDR3: ASRPLPASTQY
V: TRBV7-2
J: TRBJ2-7

CDR3: ASQQIQGIRSNQPQH
V: TRBV19
J: TRBJ1-5

CDR3: ASSQSHPSSLCTDTQY
V: TRBV3-2
J: TRBJ2-3

CDR3: ASSLARTGANTGELF
V: TRBV7-8
J: TRBJ2-2

CDR3: SASPGTGGYNTEAF
V: TRBV20-1
J: TRBJ1-1

CDR3: SALRDTQY
V: TRBV20-1
J: TRBJ2-3

CDR3: ASSEAQMNTGELF
V: TRBV6-1
J: TRBJ2-2

CDR3: ASSPEQGFKEQY
V: TRBV18
J: TRBJ2-7

CDR3: SVERDREEQF
V: TRBV29-1
J: TRBJ2-1

CDR3: ASSQESGNTIY
V: TRBV4-2
J: TRBJ1-3

CDR3: ASSVRDLRGAYEQY
V: TRBV27
J: TRBJ2-7

CDR3: ASSRLAGGYNEQF
V: TRBV6-4
J: TRBJ2-1

CDR3: SVGANYGYT
V: TRBV29-1
J: TRBJ1-2

CDR3: ASSIAGTGEEETQY
V: TRBV7-2
J: TRBJ2-5

CDR3: ASPPSGAPNEQF
V: TRBV7-9
J: TRBJ2-1

CDR3: ASSSPGGRTETQY
V: TRBV7-6
J: TRBJ2-5

CDR3: ASSPNGLAYEQY
V: TRBV7-2
J: TRBJ2-7

CDR3: ASSPLTGIRGNEQF
V: TRBV19
J: TRBJ2-1